This TCR beta chain came from a study of T cells in Graves' hyperthyroidism and ophthalmopathy. TCR beta CDR3 regions were amplified from RNA transcripts. The primer set for the first-round RT-PCR of the TCR CDR3 was HTBI. TCRdb redid the calling of the multiplex PCR reads with MiXCR, one entry per CDR3 protein. The data contain some 570,000 distinct CDR3 sequences, 13% to 15% of them seen just once; the ten biggest clones take up 7% to 9%. The V gene's germline CDR1 is MNHEY and CDR2 SMNVEV (reference sequence). The CDR3 consists of 15 residues. The V end lost 0 bases, the J end lost 4 bases, and 13 bases lay between the germline ends. In its sample, this clonotype was seen many times. Antigen unknown. Study-wide results and caveats: Most expanded thyroid clonotypes above 0.001 recurred in blood.

The chain links TRBV27 to TRBJ2-7, with a possible D match to TRBD1 (6 bases). The sequenced material came from blood. This TCR was sampled from a woman aged 18-29 years with Graves' ophthalmopathy. For the CDR3, the DNA is TGTGCCAGCAGTTTATCATGGGGGCGCGGGTACGAGCAGTACTTC. This codes for CASSLSWGRGYEQYF.